This T cell receptor beta chain was captured in a study of graft-versus-host responses after intestinal transplantation. The V end was cut by 2 bases, the J end by 4 bases, with 13 bases between. Germline CDR1 and CDR2: SGHRS and YFSETQ. This CDR3 has 14 amino acids. Assay used: immunoSEQ multiplex PCR; TCRdb lists only in-frame clones, some missing. Of about 6,800 clones in the sample, roughly a quarter are singletons; the top ten hold 4% to 5.5%. This clone occurred once. Broader study findings: GvH clones surfaced in recipient marrow, some emerging earlier in ileum or blood.

This chain links TRBV5-1 with TRBJ2-7, with D possibly being TRBD1 or TRBD2 (5 bases each). The clonotype originates from a human patient who received an intestinal transplant. Sequenced here: alloreactive CD4+ T cells from a mixed lymphocyte reaction culture, sampled before intestinal transplant. As to subset: CFSE-low proliferating T cells sorted from roughly 6-day pre-transplant mixed lymphocyte reaction (GvH or HvG direction). CDR3 in amino acids: CASSLGRETYEQYF. CDR3 coding DNA: TGCGCCAGCAGCTTAGGCAGGGAGACTTACGAGCAGTACTTC.